This T cell receptor beta chain was sequenced for a study of response to subunit inactivated influenza vaccine. TCRdb reanalysed the RT-PCR reads using MiXCR and keeps one entry per CDR3 protein. The sample includes some 500,000 distinct CDR3 sequences, roughly 23% of them seen just once. Germline lookup yields CDR1 MDHEN and CDR2 SYDVKM. The CDR3 spans 13 residues. V lost 7 bases and J lost 2, with 12 bases in between. Comments on this clonotype: Its specificity is not known.

Whole-study findings and limits: Authors suggested each seasonal flu vaccination may recruit only limited numbers of new T cells.

Sequences were derived from CD4+ T cells sorted from PBMCs, sampled less than 6 days after vaccination. This clonotype originated in a man in his forties or fifties who received an inactivated influenza vaccine. V gene TRBV28 combines with J gene TRBJ2-7, with a weak D call TRBD2 (6 bases). The CDR3 spells CASTGGSAYEQYF. The CDR3 coding sequence is TGTGCCAGCACTGGGGGGTCCGCCTACGAGCAGTACTTC.